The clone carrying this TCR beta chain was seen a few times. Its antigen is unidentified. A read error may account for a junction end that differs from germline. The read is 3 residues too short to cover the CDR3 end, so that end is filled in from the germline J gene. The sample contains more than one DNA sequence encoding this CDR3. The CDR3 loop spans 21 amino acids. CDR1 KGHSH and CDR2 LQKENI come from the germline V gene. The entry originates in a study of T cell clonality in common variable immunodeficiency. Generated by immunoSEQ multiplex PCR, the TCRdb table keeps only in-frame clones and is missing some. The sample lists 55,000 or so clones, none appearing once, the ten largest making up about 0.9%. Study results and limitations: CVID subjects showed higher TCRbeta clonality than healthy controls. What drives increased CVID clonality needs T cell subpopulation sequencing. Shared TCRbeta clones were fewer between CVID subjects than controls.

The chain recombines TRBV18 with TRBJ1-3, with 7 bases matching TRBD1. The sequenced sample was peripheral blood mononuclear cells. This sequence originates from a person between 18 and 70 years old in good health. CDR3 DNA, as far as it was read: TGTGCCAGCTCACCAATTTCTCTGAACAGGGGTATCCCGTCCTCTGGAAACACG. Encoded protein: CASSPISLNRGIPSSGNT. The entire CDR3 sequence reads CASSPISLNRGIPSSGNTIYF.